This TCR beta chain was documented in a study of T cell responses to AZD1222 COVID-19 vaccine. Study-wide results and limits: Donor demographics were predominantly white British with a female majority; clonal diversity may be underestimated. Repertoires were obtained only post-peak T cell response. A rise in Spike-specific TCR breadth and depth followed two AZD1222 doses.

The CDR3 covers 14 residues. V gave up 2 bases and J gave up 9 bases; unmatched junction bases: 7. From germline, CDR1 is SGHVS and CDR2 FQNEAQ. This clone was counted a few times. Its antigen is undetermined. The data were produced by immunoSEQ multiplex PCR, yet TCRdb's version contains in-frame clones alone and is incomplete. This sample carries about 93,000 clones, roughly nine tenths of them seen once, and the ten largest clones take more than 2%. Combined were second doses at about 4 or about 12 weeks. The clonotype was recovered from an adult who received the AZD1222 COVID-19 vaccine. The sample here was peripheral blood, taken 28 days after the second AZD1222 dose. J is TRBJ2-1 and V is TRBV7-8; the match to TRBD2 covers 7 bases. CDR3 region: CASSLIREEGEQFF. In DNA, the CDR3 is TGTGCCAGCAGCTTAATCCGGGAGGAGGGTGAGCAGTTCTTC.